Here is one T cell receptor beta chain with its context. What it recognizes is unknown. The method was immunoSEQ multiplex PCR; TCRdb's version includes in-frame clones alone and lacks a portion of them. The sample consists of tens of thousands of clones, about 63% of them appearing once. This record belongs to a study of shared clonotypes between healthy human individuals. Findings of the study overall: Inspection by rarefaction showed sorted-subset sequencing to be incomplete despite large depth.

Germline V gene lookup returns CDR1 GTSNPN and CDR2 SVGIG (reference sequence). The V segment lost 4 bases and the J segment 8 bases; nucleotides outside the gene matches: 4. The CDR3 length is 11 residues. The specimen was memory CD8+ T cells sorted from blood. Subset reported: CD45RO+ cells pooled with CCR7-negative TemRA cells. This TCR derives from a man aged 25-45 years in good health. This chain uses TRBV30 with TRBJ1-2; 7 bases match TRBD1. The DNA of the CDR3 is TGTGCCTGGAACAGGGGATACGGCTACACCTTC. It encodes CAWNRGYGYTF.